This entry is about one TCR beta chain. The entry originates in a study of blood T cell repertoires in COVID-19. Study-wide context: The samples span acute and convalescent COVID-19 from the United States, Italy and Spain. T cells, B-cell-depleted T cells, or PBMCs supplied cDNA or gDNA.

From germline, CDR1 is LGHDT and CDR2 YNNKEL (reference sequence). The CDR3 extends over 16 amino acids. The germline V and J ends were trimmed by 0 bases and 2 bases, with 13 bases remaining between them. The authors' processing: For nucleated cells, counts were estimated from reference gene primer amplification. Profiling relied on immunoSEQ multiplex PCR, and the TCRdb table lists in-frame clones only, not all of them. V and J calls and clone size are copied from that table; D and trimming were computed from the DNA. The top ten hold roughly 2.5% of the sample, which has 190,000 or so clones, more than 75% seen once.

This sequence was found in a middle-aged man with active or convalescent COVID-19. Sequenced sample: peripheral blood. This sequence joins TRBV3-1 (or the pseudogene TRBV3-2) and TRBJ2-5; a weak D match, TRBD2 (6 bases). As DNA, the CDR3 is TGTGCCAGCAGCCAAGAAGGGTGGGACTCACAAGAGACCCAGTACTTC. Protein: CASSQEGWDSQETQYF.